The entry below describes one T cell receptor beta chain. After removal of 4 bases from V and 3 bases from J, the junction contained 7 bases not matched to a gene. Germline V gene lookup returns CDR1 LNHNV and CDR2 YYDKDF (reference sequence). The CDR3 is made up of 16 amino acids. In the authors' workflow: How many nucleated cells were present was estimated from reference gene primer amplification. This table comes from immunoSEQ multiplex PCR, and its TCRdb copy is limited to in-frame clones, with some not included. The D gene and trimming were derived from the DNA, and the V and J assignments and clone size from that table. The sample shows 85,000 to 130,000 clones, about two thirds of them seen only once. This sample was taken from a study of blood T cell repertoires in COVID-19. Study summary: The United States, Italy and Spain provided the acute and convalescent COVID-19 samples. PBMCs, B-cell-depleted T cells, or T cells provided the cDNA or gDNA that made up the material.

This TCR was recovered from a human donor with acute or convalescent COVID-19. The donor label of this sample is uncertain. Sequencing used peripheral blood. The rearrangement uses TRBV15 and TRBJ2-3, with 10 bases matching TRBD1. CDR3 bases: TGTGCCACCAGCAAAATGACAGGGGGCCGTACAGATACGCAGTATTTT. Residues: CATSKMTGGRTDTQYF.